The 21 T cell receptor beta chains reported below all come from one sample, sequenced in a study of beta chain features in type 1 diabetes. Study-level findings and limits: Type 1 diabetes patients had TCRB CDR3s that were shorter (moderately but significantly so) in all four CD4+ subsets.

No antigen has been identified for these receptors. The study reverse transcribed the entire isolated RNA, so it sequenced expressed TCRB transcripts. Here immunoSEQ multiplex PCR was the method, and the copy in TCRdb shows in-frame clones only, minus some. This sample has 600,000 to 700,000 clones, with around 15% found just once. The sequenced sample consisted of naive CD4+ T cells from blood. All receptors derive from a man in his late teens or twenties with type 1 diabetes.

This clone was observed a handful of times. The chain combines TRBV10-2 with TRBJ1-2; D is perhaps TRBD1 (5 bases). CDR3 size: 12 residues. Between the trimmed V and J ends, which lost 7 bases and 4 bases, there was a span of 10 bases. CDR1 WSHSY and CDR2 SAAADI come from the germline V gene. This CDR3 reads CASTGGGYGYTF. The CDR3 DNA sequence: TGCGCCAGCACGGGGGGTGGCTATGGCTACACCTTC.

The J gene is TRBJ2-3, the V gene TRBV6-6; 7 bases map to TRBD2. CDR3 length equals 15 residues. V shed 2 bases and J 0 bases; nucleotides not matched to a gene: 2. Germline assignment: CDR1 MNHNY and CDR2 SVGAGI (reference sequence). The CDR3 DNA sequence: TGTGCCAGCAGTTACGGACTAGTTAGCACAGATACGCAGTATTTT. Its protein product is CASSYGLVSTDTQYF.

The chain recombines TRBV7-8 with TRBJ2-7, with TRBD2 matching 7 bases. V was clipped by 1 base and J by 4 bases; unmatched bases: 10. Germline CDR1 reads SGHVS; CDR2 reads FQNEAQ. The CDR3 is 16 amino acids. The CDR3 spells CASSLEAGRAGYEQYF. For the CDR3, the DNA is TGTGCCAGCAGCTTAGAAGCGGGGCGCGCGGGGTACGAGCAGTACTTC.

The chain recombines TRBV10-1 with TRBJ1-4; no reliable D call. The CDR3 has 13 residues. Germline CDR1 and CDR2: WNHNN and SYGVQD (reference sequence). The V gene lost 8 bases and the J gene lost 4 bases, with 11 bases spanning the gap. Here the CDR3 reads CASRGSHNEKLFF. The DNA for the CDR3 is TGCGCCAGCCGAGGAAGCCATAATGAAAAACTGTTTTTT.

This clone was seen a few times. One end of the junction does not line up with germline, which may come from a read error. This sequence joins TRBV7-9 and TRBJ2-5, with 13 bases aligning to TRBD2. From germline, CDR1 is SEHNR and CDR2 FQNEAQ (reference sequence). The CDR3 loop spans 14 amino acids. CDR3 sequence reads: CASSPTSGGTVFHF. As DNA, the CDR3 is TGTGCCAGCAGCCCGACTAGCGGGGGGACCGTATTCCACTTC.

In this sample, this clone turned up a few times. V gene TRBV7-2 combines with J gene TRBJ1-3; TRBD1 might be the D (5 bases). Germline-derived CDR1 and CDR2 are SGHTA and FQGNSA. V lost 5 bases to trimming and J lost 2 bases, with 16 bases between them. The CDR3 sequence is 16 residues long. CDR3 sequence: CASSDTGSIPGNTIYF. Here the CDR3 DNA reads TGTGCCAGCAGCGACACAGGATCAATCCCTGGAAACACCATATATTTT.

This clone was counted a few times. Additional DNA sequences in this sample encode the identical CDR3. The chain joins TRBV27 to TRBJ2-5; D gene uncertain. CDR3 length equals 11 residues. Germline CDR1 reads MNHEY; CDR2 reads SMNVEV (reference sequence). Trimming took 4 bases from V and 5 from J, leaving 5 bases between them. CDR3 sequence (DNA): TGTGCCAGCAGTTATGGGGAGACCCAGTACTTC. Translating it yields CASSYGETQYF.

V usage is TRBV29-1 and J usage is TRBJ1-1, with D possibly TRBD1 on 6 matching bases. Trimming removed 7 bases from V and 1 base from J, with 16 bases in between. Germline values: CDR1 SQVTM, CDR2 ANQGSEA. CDR3 length: 14 amino acids. The CDR3 here is CSAPTGFQNTEAFF. CDR3 nucleotide sequence: TGCAGCGCTCCGACAGGATTCCAGAACACTGAAGCTTTCTTT.

V usage is TRBV28 and J usage is TRBJ1-2; 9 bases are shared with TRBD1. The V gene's germline CDR1 is MDHEN and CDR2 SYDVKM. This CDR3 is built from 14 residues. Losses at the gene ends were 6 bases for V and 5 bases for J; bases not matched to a gene: 7. The CDR3 sequence: CASRATGTGYGYTF. The CDR3 nucleotides read TGTGCCAGCAGGGCTACCGGGACAGGGTATGGCTACACCTTC.

The V and J genes are TRBV29-1 and TRBJ1-1, with D possibly matching TRBD1 (5 bases). V lost 4 bases and J lost 5, with 20 bases in between. Germline lookup yields CDR1 SQVTM and CDR2 ANQGSEA. The CDR3 totals 15 residues. CDR3 residues: CSVASTAGTMTEAFF. The CDR3 bases are TGCAGCGTTGCTTCGACAGCTGGTACCATGACTGAAGCTTTCTTT.

The J gene is TRBJ2-3, the V gene TRBV5-6; a possible D gene is TRBD2 (5 bases). The germline gives CDR1 SGHDT, CDR2 YYEEEE. Trimming pared 4 bases from V and 2 bases from J, leaving 11 bases between. This CDR3 contains 14 residues. The DNA for the CDR3 is TGTGCCAGCAGCGACCCGACTAACACAGATACGCAGTATTTT. Its protein product is CASSDPTNTDTQYF.

The V gene is TRBV5-4, the J gene TRBJ2-5; D is ambiguous. Trimming left V 3 bases short and J 1 base short, with 13 bases between. This CDR3 has 15 residues. Germline loops: CDR1 SGHNT, CDR2 YYREEE (reference sequence). The CDR3 coding sequence is TGTGCCAGCAGCTCGGGTGTACTGGGCCAAGAGACCCAGTACTTC. It yields the protein CASSSGVLGQETQYF.

Only a few counts were recorded for this clone. The rearrangement links TRBV5-1 to TRBJ1-2, with D unresolved. Trimming cost V 4 bases and J 8 bases, with 15 bases left between them. This CDR3 is 13 amino acids long. Germline loops: CDR1 SGHRS, CDR2 YFSETQ. The CDR3 DNA reads as TGCGCCAGCAGCCTGGACGGAAAAGAGGGCTACACCTTC. It encodes CASSLDGKEGYTF.

The chain links TRBV7-9 to TRBJ1-3; the D gene is possibly TRBD1 (5 bases). Per the germline V gene, CDR1 is SEHNR and CDR2 is FQNEAQ (reference sequence). Trimming took off 5 bases at V and 0 bases at J, with 11 bases between the two ends. The CDR3 is 15 residues long. CDR3 nucleotide sequence: TGTGCCAGCAGCCCGGAGGGACTCTCTGGAAACACCATATATTTT. Its protein is CASSPEGLSGNTIYF. Complete variable domain (other parts from reference TRBV7-9 and TRBJ1-3): DTGVSQNPRHKITKRGQNVTFRCDPISEHNRLYWYRQTLGQGPEFLTYFQNEAQLEKSRLLSDRFSAERPKGSFSTLEIQRTEQGDSAMYLCASSPEGLSGNTIYFGEGSWLTVV.

The rearrangement links TRBV27 to TRBJ2-7; 10 bases fit TRBD1. The CDR3 is 17 residues long. The J segment lost 2 bases and the V segment lost 4 bases, leaving 11 bases of the junction unmatched. CDR1 is MNHEY and CDR2 is SMNVEV in the germline V gene (reference sequence). Written as DNA, the CDR3 is TGTGCCAGCAGTTGGGGAGGACAGGGGGGAAGTCCCTACGAGCAGTACTTC. This translates into CASSWGGQGGSPYEQYF.

This chain connects TRBV15 to TRBJ2-4; D is tentatively TRBD1 or TRBD2 (6 bases each). This CDR3 comprises 17 residues. Deletions cut 0 bases from V and 3 bases from J, with 15 bases between. Germline CDR1 LNHNV, CDR2 YYDKDF (reference sequence). For the CDR3, the DNA is TGTGCCACCAGCAGAGATAAGGGGGGCTTCGTCAAAAACATTCAGTACTTC. Translation gives CATSRDKGGFVKNIQYF.

The chain has TRBV2 and TRBJ1-5; tentative D call: TRBD1 (6 bases). V shed 6 bases and J shed 7 bases, with 19 bases lying between them. Germline loops: CDR1 SNHLY, CDR2 FYNNEI. This CDR3 has 15 residues. CDR3 protein: CASSPSGGGGQPQHF. CDR3 nucleotide sequence: TGTGCCAGCAGCCCCAGTGGGGGGGGCGGCCAGCCCCAGCATTTT.

This clone was detected only a few times. The gene calls are TRBV7-9 and TRBJ2-7; a possible D gene is TRBD1 (6 bases). The CDR3 runs to 16 residues. Germline assignment: CDR1 SEHNR and CDR2 FQNEAQ (reference sequence). V lost 4 bases and J lost 2, with 18 bases in between. The CDR3 DNA follows: TGTGCCAGCAGCTCCGTAGGATGGGGGCACACCTACGAGCAGTACTTC. Amino acid sequence: CASSSVGWGHTYEQYF.

This clone has more than one count but fewer than ten. CDR3 nucleotides: TGTGCCAGCAGCCCGACGGGAGAGAGTAGTTATGGCTACACCTTC. Its protein is CASSPTGESSYGYTF. The chain links TRBV13 to TRBJ1-2; D gene ambiguous. CDR3 length equals 15 residues. Germline V gives CDR1 PRHDT, CDR2 FYEKMQ (reference sequence). The V end was cut by 5 bases, the J end by 5 bases, with 18 bases between.

This chain joins TRBV10-3 and TRBJ1-5; 9 nucleotides line up with TRBD1. V was clipped by 0 bases and J by 0 bases; unmatched bases: 3. Germline CDR1 and CDR2: ENHRY and SYGVKD. The CDR3 loop spans 17 amino acids. The CDR3: CAISESQGALSNQPQHF. CDR3 bases: TGTGCCATCAGTGAGTCACAGGGGGCGCTTAGCAATCAGCCCCAGCATTTT.

V and J are TRBV5-4 and TRBJ2-2; D is possibly TRBD1 (5 bases). The CDR3 is 14 residues long. Trimming removed 2 bases from V and 2 bases from J, with 7 bases in between. The V gene's germline CDR1 is SGHNT and CDR2 YYREEE (reference sequence). The CDR3 DNA reads TGTGCCAGCAGCTTACAGGAAAACACCGGGGAGCTGTTTTTT. This translates into CASSLQENTGELFF.